This entry lists 5 T cell receptor beta chains sequenced from one sample in a study of OX40 agonist ivuxolimab in advanced cancers. Data came from immunoSEQ multiplex PCR; TCRdb stores just in-frame clones and leaves some out. The sample has about 63,000 clones, over 60% seen once. Here the sequenced sample was CD4+ or CD8+ T cells sorted from blood, taken in a trial of the OX40 agonist ivuxolimab. The receptor set was obtained from an adult with an advanced solid tumor such as melanoma, head and neck, liver or kidney cancer.

V gene TRBV18 combines with J gene TRBJ2-3; possibly TRBD1 for D (6 bases). The CDR3 runs 14 residues. The V gene lost 3 bases and the J gene lost 2 bases, with 9 bases spanning the gap. Germline V lookup: CDR1 KGHSH, CDR2 LQKENI. CDR3 nucleotide sequence: TGTGCCAGCTCACCTCAGGGGCCCACAGATACGCAGTATTTT. This translates into CASSPQGPTDTQYF.

The CDR3 DNA sequence: TGTGCCAGCAGCCGTCAACTAGGAGGGGAGACCCAGTACTTC. This encodes CASSRQLGGETQYF. This chain connects TRBV7-2 to TRBJ2-5; D may be TRBD2 (6 bases). The CDR3 contains 14 residues. V was cut by 5 bases and J by 5 bases, with 15 bases left in between. Germline V CDR1 and CDR2: SGHTA, FQGNSA.

The chain recombines TRBV19 with TRBJ2-1; perhaps TRBD1 as D (6 bases). Trimming removed 7 bases at V and 5 bases at J, with 15 bases between. Germline V gene sequence: CDR1 LNHDA, CDR2 SQIVND (reference sequence). CDR3 length: 14 amino acids. The CDR3 loop reads CASIPGAGDNEQFF. Written as DNA, the CDR3 is TGTGCCAGTATTCCTGGGGCAGGGGACAATGAGCAGTTCTTC.

This clone was recorded a few times. The chain uses TRBV14 and TRBJ2-1, with TRBD2 as a possible D gene (5 bases). The CDR3 runs to 13 residues. The germline gives CDR1 SGHDN, CDR2 FVKESK. V was shortened by 5 bases and J by 9 bases, with 14 bases between the two germline ends. CDR3 region: CASSTKGGAEQFF. Written as DNA, the CDR3 is TGTGCCAGCAGCACTAAAGGAGGCGCTGAGCAGTTCTTC.

The chain uses TRBV7-8 and TRBJ2-7; D not resolved. V lost 0 bases and J 2 bases, leaving 5 bases between the germline ends. The germline V gene has CDR1 SGHVS and CDR2 FQNEAQ. The length of the CDR3 is 13 residues. The CDR3 nucleotides read TGTGCCAGCAGCTTAGCACCTACCTACGAGCAGTACTTC. It is translated as CASSLAPTYEQYF.